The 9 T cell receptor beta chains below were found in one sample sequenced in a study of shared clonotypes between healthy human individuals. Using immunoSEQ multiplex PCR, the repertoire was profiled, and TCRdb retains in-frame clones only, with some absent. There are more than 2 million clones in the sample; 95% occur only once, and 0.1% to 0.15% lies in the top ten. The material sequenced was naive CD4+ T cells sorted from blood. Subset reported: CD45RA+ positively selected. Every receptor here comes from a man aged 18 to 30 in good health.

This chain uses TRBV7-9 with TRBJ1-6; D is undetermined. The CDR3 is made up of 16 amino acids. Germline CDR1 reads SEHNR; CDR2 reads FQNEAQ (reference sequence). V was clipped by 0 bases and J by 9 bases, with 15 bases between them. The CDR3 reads CASSLALGVGSSPLHF. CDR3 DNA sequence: TGTGCCAGCAGCTTAGCACTAGGAGTAGGAAGTTCACCCCTCCACTTT. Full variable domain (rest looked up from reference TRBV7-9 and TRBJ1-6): DTGVSQNPRHKITKRGQNVTFRCDPISEHNRLYWYRQTLGQGPEFLTYFQNEAQLEKSRLLSDRFSAERPKGSFSTLEIQRTEQGDSAMYLCASSLALGVGSSPLHFGNGTRLTVT.

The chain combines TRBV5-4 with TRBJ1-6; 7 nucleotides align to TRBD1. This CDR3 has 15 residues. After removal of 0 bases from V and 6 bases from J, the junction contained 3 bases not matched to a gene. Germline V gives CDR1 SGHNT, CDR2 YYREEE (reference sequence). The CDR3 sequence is CASSLGQGVNSPLHF. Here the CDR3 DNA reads TGTGCCAGCAGCTTGGGACAGGGAGTTAATTCACCCCTCCACTTT.

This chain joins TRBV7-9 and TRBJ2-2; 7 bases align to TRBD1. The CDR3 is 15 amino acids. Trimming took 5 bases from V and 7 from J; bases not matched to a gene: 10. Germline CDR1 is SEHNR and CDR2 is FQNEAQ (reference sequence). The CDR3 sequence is CASSQTGSLGGELFF. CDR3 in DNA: TGTGCCAGCAGCCAGACAGGGTCCCTTGGCGGGGAGCTGTTTTTT. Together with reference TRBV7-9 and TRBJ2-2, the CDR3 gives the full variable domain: DTGVSQNPRHKITKRGQNVTFRCDPISEHNRLYWYRQTLGQGPEFLTYFQNEAQLEKSRLLSDRFSAERPKGSFSTLEIQRTEQGDSAMYLCASSQTGSLGGELFFGEGSRLTVL.

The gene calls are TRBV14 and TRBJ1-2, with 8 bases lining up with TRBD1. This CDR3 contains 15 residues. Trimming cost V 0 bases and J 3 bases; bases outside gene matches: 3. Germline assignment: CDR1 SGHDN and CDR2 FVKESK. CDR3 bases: TGTGCCAGCAGCCAAGAAGGACAGGGCTACTATGGCTACACCTTC. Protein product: CASSQEGQGYYGYTF.

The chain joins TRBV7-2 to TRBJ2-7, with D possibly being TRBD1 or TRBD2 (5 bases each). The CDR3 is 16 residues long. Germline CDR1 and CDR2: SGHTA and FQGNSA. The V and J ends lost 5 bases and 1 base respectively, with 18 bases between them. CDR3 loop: CASSPSGPTNSYEQYF. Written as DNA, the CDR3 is TGTGCCAGCAGCCCTTCGGGACCGACGAATTCCTACGAGCAGTACTTC. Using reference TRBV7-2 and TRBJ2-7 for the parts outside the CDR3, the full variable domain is GAGVSQSPSNKVTEKGKDVELRCDPISGHTALYWYRQSLGQGLEFLIYFQGNSAPDKSGLPSDRFSAERTGGSVSTLTIQRTQQEDSAVYLCASSPSGPTNSYEQYFGPGTRLTVT.

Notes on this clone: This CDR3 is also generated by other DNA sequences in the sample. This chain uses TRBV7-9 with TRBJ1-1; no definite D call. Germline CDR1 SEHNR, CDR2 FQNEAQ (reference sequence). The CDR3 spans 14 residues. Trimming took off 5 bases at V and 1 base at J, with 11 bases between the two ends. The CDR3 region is CASSLAGGNTEAFF. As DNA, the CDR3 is TGTGCCAGCAGCCTCGCCGGTGGGAACACTGAAGCTTTCTTT.

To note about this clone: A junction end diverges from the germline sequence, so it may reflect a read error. The CDR3 protein is CASSDAGPRYRPF. CDR3 in DNA: TGTGCCAGCAGTGACGCCGGGCCGCGGTATAGACCCTTC. The gene calls are TRBV6-1 and TRBJ1-2; D not certain. CDR3 length equals 13 residues. Germline V gene lookup returns CDR1 MNHNS and CDR2 SASEGT.

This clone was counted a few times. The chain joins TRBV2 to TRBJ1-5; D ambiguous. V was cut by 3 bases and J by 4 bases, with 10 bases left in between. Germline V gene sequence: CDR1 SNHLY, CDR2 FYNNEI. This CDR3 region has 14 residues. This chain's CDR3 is CASSDSRGNQPQHF. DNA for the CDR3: TGTGCCAGCAGTGACTCCAGAGGGAATCAGCCCCAGCATTTT.

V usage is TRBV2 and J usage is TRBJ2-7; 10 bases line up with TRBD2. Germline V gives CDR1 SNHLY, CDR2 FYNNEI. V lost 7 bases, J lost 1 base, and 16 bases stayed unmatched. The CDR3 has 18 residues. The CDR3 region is CASISADLAGVQSYEQYF. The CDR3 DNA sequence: TGTGCCAGCATCAGCGCAGACCTAGCGGGGGTTCAATCCTACGAGCAGTACTTC.